A selection of T cell receptor beta chains follows, all from one sample in a study of blood T cell repertoires in COVID-19. Assay: immunoSEQ multiplex PCR; the TCRdb copy retains only in-frame clones and omits some. The sample shows tens of thousands of clones, around 69% of them seen only once. The sequenced material came from peripheral blood. The receptors derive from a man aged 70-80 years with active or convalescent COVID-19. Both conserved end residues are part of each CDR3. D genes are given only for firm matches. Size tells how often a clone was seen (once, few, many) or the class of an expanded clone, and some rows leave it out.

cdr3_aa	cdr3_nt	j_call	d_call	clone_size	v_call
CASSYRQGLGSPLHF	TGTGCCAGCAGTTACAGACAGGGCCTAGGGTCACCCCTCCACTTT	TRBJ1-6	TRBD1	NA	TRBV6-5
CASSSGQGAYNEQFF	TGTGCCAGCAGTTCAGGGCAGGGGGCCTACAATGAGCAGTTCTTC	TRBJ2-1	TRBD1	NA	TRBV7-9
CAISEGQAGANTEAFF	TGTGCCATCAGTGAGGGGCAGGCGGGGGCAAACACTGAAGCTTTCTTT	TRBJ1-1	NA	NA	TRBV10-3
CASRLGLAAVTDTQYF	TGCGCCAGCAGACTAGGACTAGCGGCCGTCACAGATACGCAGTATTTT	TRBJ2-3	TRBD2	NA	TRBV5-1
CASSYGVGAQPQHF	TGTGCCAGCAGTTACGGTGTGGGGGCCCAGCCCCAGCATTTT	TRBJ1-5	NA	NA	TRBV6-6
CASRDGSPGLNSPLHF	TGTGCCAGCAGGGACGGAAGTCCTGGACTCAATTCACCCCTCCACTTT	TRBJ1-6	NA	once	TRBV2
CASSPDRENTGELFF	TGCGCCAGCAGCCCGGACAGGGAAAACACCGGGGAGCTGTTTTTT	TRBJ2-2	TRBD1	NA	TRBV5-1
CASSLVRGSGTDTQYF	TGTGCCAGCAGCTTGGTCCGGGGATCCGGCACAGATACGCAGTATTTT	TRBJ2-3	NA	NA	TRBV5-4
CASSLASMGLYEQYF	TGTGCCAGCAGCTTGGCTTCAATGGGCTTATACGAGCAGTACTTC	TRBJ2-7	NA	NA	TRBV11-1
CASRPITRTEHTDTQYF	TGTGCCAGTAGGCCCATAACTCGGACAGAGCACACAGATACGCAGTATTTT	TRBJ2-3	NA	NA	TRBV19
CATNSKQGNTEAFF	TGTGCCACCAACAGTAAACAGGGGAACACTGAAGCTTTCTTT	TRBJ1-1	NA	NA	TRBV10-3
CAWSPGQVELAQHF	TGTGCCTGGAGTCCGGGACAGGTCGAGCTGGCCCAGCATTTT	TRBJ1-5	TRBD1	NA	TRBV30
CAWSLTGSNQPQHF	TGTGCCTGGAGTTTAACAGGGAGCAATCAGCCCCAGCATTTT	TRBJ1-5	NA	NA	TRBV30
CASSIRLAGVTDTQYF	TGTGCCAGCAGCATACGACTAGCGGGGGTGACAGATACGCAGTATTTT	TRBJ2-3	TRBD2	NA	TRBV7-9
CASSMGANEKLFF	TGTGCCAGCAGTATGGGAGCGAATGAAAAACTGTTTTTT	TRBJ1-4	NA	NA	TRBV12-3/TRBV12-4
CASSQGARTSGSTSTDTQYF	TGTGCCAGCAGCCAAGGAGCTCGCACTAGCGGGAGCACTAGCACAGATACGCAGTATTTT	TRBJ2-3	TRBD2	few	TRBV3-1/TRBV3-2
CASSPGTENEQFF	TGTGCCAGCTCACCAGGGACTGAGAATGAGCAGTTCTTC	TRBJ2-1	NA	once	TRBV18
CASTQGEDTIYF	TGCGCCAGCACTCAAGGGGAGGACACCATATATTTT	TRBJ1-3	NA	NA	TRBV10-2
CSVGGGSGEDQPQHF	TGCAGCGTCGGGGGAGGCTCCGGTGAGGATCAGCCCCAGCATTTT	TRBJ1-5	NA	few	TRBV29-1
CSGEEGSEQYF	TGCAGCGGCGAAGAGGGGAGCGAGCAGTACTTC	TRBJ2-7	NA	NA	TRBV29-1
CASSTGTGAADTQYF	TGTGCCAGTAGTACGGGGACAGGGGCAGCAGATACGCAGTATTTT	TRBJ2-3	TRBD1	NA	TRBV19
CASSVTGYGYTF	TGCGCCAGCAGCGTAACAGGGTATGGCTACACCTTC	TRBJ1-2	NA	NA	TRBV5-1
CAISDSDRSFGSRETQYF	TGTGCCATCAGTGACTCCGACAGGAGCTTCGGGTCTCGAGAGACCCAGTACTTC	TRBJ2-5	NA	few	TRBV10-3
CASSYQTGLNTEAFF	TGTGCCAGCAGCTACCAGACAGGTTTGAACACTGAAGCTTTCTTT	TRBJ1-1	NA	NA	TRBV11-2
CASSFSGVRETQYF	TGTGCCAGTAGTTTCTCAGGGGTAAGAGAGACCCAGTACTTC	TRBJ2-5	NA	few	TRBV5-6
CASSIQLNNEQFF	TGTGCCAGTAGTATTCAACTGAACAATGAGCAGTTCTTC	TRBJ2-1	NA	NA	TRBV19
CASSQVGGETQYF	TGTGCCAGCAGCCAAGTCGGGGGTGAGACCCAGTACTTC	TRBJ2-5	NA	NA	TRBV3-1/TRBV3-2
CASRKAGGLSYEQYF	TGTGCCAGCAGAAAAGCGGGGGGTCTATCCTACGAGCAGTACTTC	TRBJ2-7	TRBD2	NA	TRBV27
CAISGGLMNTEAFF	TGTGCCATCTCCGGGGGTTTGATGAACACTGAAGCTTTCTTT	TRBJ1-1	NA	NA	TRBV10-3
CAWSAVGGRSYNEQFF	TGTGCCTGGAGTGCCGTTGGTGGGAGGTCATACAATGAGCAGTTCTTC	TRBJ2-1	NA	NA	TRBV30
CASSLIRSHTAYEQYF	TGTGCCAGCTCACTCATCCGTAGTCATACGGCCTACGAGCAGTACTTC	TRBJ2-7	NA	NA	TRBV18
CASSSLAGGVNEQFF	TGTGCCAGCAGCTCGCTAGCGGGGGGGGTCAATGAGCAGTTCTTC	TRBJ2-1	TRBD2	NA	TRBV7-2
CASSAGLAGLHDTQYF	TGTGCCAGCAGCGCAGGACTAGCGGGGCTCCATGATACGCAGTATTTT	TRBJ2-3	TRBD2	NA	TRBV2
CASSLALSGSGANVLTF	TGCGCCAGCAGCTTGGCCCTCAGTGGTTCTGGGGCCAACGTCCTGACTTTC	TRBJ2-6	NA	NA	TRBV5-1
CASSPYVPQGAEAFF	TGTGCCAGCAGCCCCTATGTCCCACAGGGAGCTGAAGCTTTCTTT	TRBJ1-1	NA	NA	TRBV3-1/TRBV3-2
CASSGERGSTDTQYF	TGTGCCAGCAGCGGCGAGCGGGGAAGCACAGATACGCAGTATTTT	TRBJ2-3	TRBD2	NA	TRBV2
CASTTRGSTDTQYF	TGCGCCAGCACAACACGAGGAAGCACAGATACGCAGTATTTT	TRBJ2-3	NA	NA	TRBV5-1
CASIKDGEGYTF	TGTGCCAGCATAAAAGACGGGGAAGGCTACACCTTC	TRBJ1-2	NA	once	TRBV6-5
CASSLGQLTTGELFF	TGTGCCAGCAGCTTGGGACAACTTACCACCGGGGAGCTGTTTTTT	TRBJ2-2	NA	NA	TRBV5-4
CASSLEGNQRPQHF	TGTGCCAGCAGTTTGGAGGGGAATCAGAGGCCCCAGCATTTT	TRBJ1-5	NA	NA	TRBV28
CASSSGRNTEAFF	TGTGCCAGCAGCTCGGGGAGGAACACTGAAGCTTTCTTT	TRBJ1-1	NA	NA	TRBV13
CASSRDRASEQFF	TGCGCCAGCAGCCGGGACAGGGCCAGTGAGCAGTTCTTC	TRBJ2-1	TRBD1	NA	TRBV10-1
CASSPRAGGDSYGYTF	TGTGCCAGTAGTCCCAGGGCAGGGGGCGATAGCTATGGCTACACCTTC	TRBJ1-2	TRBD1	few	TRBV19
CASSVEQGSGYTF	TGTGCCAGCAGCGTAGAACAGGGGTCTGGCTACACCTTC	TRBJ1-2	TRBD1	NA	TRBV9
CASTSKLGDFKGETQYF	TGTGCCAGCACCTCTAAACTTGGGGATTTTAAGGGGGAGACCCAGTACTTC	TRBJ2-5	NA	NA	TRBV7-8
CASSQLAGDRDRQFF	TGTGCCAGCAGCCAGCTAGCGGGGGACCGGGACCGGCAGTTCTTC	TRBJ2-1	TRBD2	once	TRBV7-2
CASSVQGGRYEQYF	TGTGCCAGCAGCGTACAAGGGGGTCGGTACGAGCAGTACTTC	TRBJ2-7	NA	NA	TRBV9
CASSNERFDGYTF	TGTGCCAGCAGTAACGAACGGTTCGATGGCTACACCTTC	TRBJ1-2	NA	NA	TRBV6-2/TRBV6-3
CASSLDRGRGYGYTF	TGTGCCAGCAGCCTAGACAGGGGGCGAGGCTATGGCTACACCTTC	TRBJ1-2	TRBD1	NA	TRBV5-4